The rows below give T cell receptor beta chains drawn from one sample of a study of shared T cell receptors in the human thymus. Method: immunoSEQ multiplex PCR; TCRdb's copy keeps in-frame clones and lacks some. This table holds about 660,000 clones, more than 75% found once. This same sample was also part of a study on human thymus T cells.

The sample was thymocytes. Receptors were obtained from a boy younger than two with a congenital heart defect. The CDR3 runs from the conserved cysteine through the conserved F or W. The order of the fields is J gene, clone size, D gene, V gene, CDR3 protein, CDR3 DNA. A D gene is named only where the DNA matches it firmly. For some rows the clone size is stated as once, few or many, or as a class when expanded; others skip it.

>TRBJ2-3|-|-|TRBV21-1
CASNDDRVGSYTDTQYF
TGTGCCAGCAACGACGACAGGGTTGGTTCGTACACAGATACGCAGTATTTT
>TRBJ2-6|-|TRBD1|TRBV15
CATSRKSGQVAGANVLTF
TGTGCCACCAGCAGGAAATCGGGACAGGTAGCCGGGGCCAACGTCCTGACTTTC
>TRBJ1-6|few|-|TRBV6-1
CASSEAELRGSGTPPTNSPLHF
TGTGCCAGCAGTGAAGCTGAGCTTAGGGGGAGCGGGACACCACCCACTAATTCACCCCTCCACTTT
>TRBJ1-2|-|-|TRBV10-3
CAIRQAKYGYTF
TGTGCCATCAGACAGGCGAAATATGGCTACACCTTC
>TRBJ2-4|-|-|TRBV4-3
CASSQQGGLAKNIQYF
TGCGCCAGCAGCCAGCAAGGAGGTCTAGCCAAAAACATTCAGTACTTC
>TRBJ2-2|-|TRBD1|TRBV27
CASSLKDRGHTANTGELFF
TGTGCCAGCAGTTTAAAGGACAGGGGACATACTGCGAACACCGGGGAGCTGTTTTTT
>TRBJ2-1|-|-|TRBV6-5
CASSYALGNYNEQFF
TGTGCCAGCAGTTACGCCCTAGGTAACTACAATGAGCAGTTCTTC
>TRBJ2-1|once|-|TRBV6-5
CASTKGLRDEQFF
TGTGCCAGCACCAAGGGACTTCGCGATGAGCAGTTCTTC
>TRBJ1-1|-|-|TRBV27
CASSFEGSTEAFF
TGTGCCAGCAGTTTTGAGGGTAGCACTGAAGCTTTCTTT
>TRBJ2-7|-|-|TRBV7-9
CASSSGQGMDYEQYF
TGTGCCAGCAGCTCCGGGCAGGGCATGGACTACGAGCAGTACTTC
>TRBJ1-1|once|-|TRBV5-1
CASSLRGVGSGTEAFF
TGCGCCAGCAGCTTGAGGGGTGTCGGCTCGGGCACTGAAGCTTTCTTT
>TRBJ2-3|once|TRBD1|TRBV19
CASSTQGAITDTQYF
TGTGCCAGTAGTACACAGGGGGCCATCACAGATACGCAGTATTTT
>TRBJ1-2|-|-|TRBV27
CASRRCSRPGAFGGYTF
TGTGCCAGCAGAAGGTGCTCCCGGCCAGGGGCTTTTGGGGGCTACACCTTC
>TRBJ1-6|-|TRBD1|TRBV27
CASRGQGEYNSPLHF
TGTGCCAGCAGGGGACAGGGAGAGTATAATTCACCCCTCCACTTT
>TRBJ1-6|-|TRBD1|TRBV6-1
CASSGTGGALEDSPLHF
TGTGCCAGCAGTGGGACAGGGGGCGCCCTGGAGGATTCACCCCTCCACTTT
>TRBJ2-6|-|-|TRBV28
CASGSGYSGANVLTF
TGTGCCAGCGGGAGTGGGTATTCTGGGGCCAACGTCCTGACTTTC
>TRBJ1-3|few|TRBD1|TRBV14
CASSQDREYGNTIYF
TGTGCCAGCAGCCAGGACAGGGAATACGGAAACACCATATATTTT
>TRBJ2-1|-|TRBD2|TRBV14
CASSQWLAGPCEQFF
TGTGCCAGCAGCCAATGGCTAGCGGGCCCCTGTGAGCAGTTCTTC
>TRBJ2-7|-|-|TRBV5-1
CASSNRDLTHHEQYF
TGCGCCAGCAGCAACCGGGATCTAACCCACCACGAGCAGTACTTC
>TRBJ1-5|-|-|TRBV9
CASSATGDNNQPQHF
TGTGCCAGCAGCGCGACAGGAGATAACAATCAGCCCCAGCATTTT
>TRBJ1-2|-|TRBD1|TRBV7-9
CASSFTGVNYGYTF
TGTGCCAGCAGCTTTACAGGGGTCAACTATGGCTACACCTTC
>TRBJ2-7|few|TRBD2|TRBV19
CASSMRTSRSYEQYF
TGTGCCAGTAGTATGAGGACTAGCCGCTCCTACGAGCAGTACTTC
>TRBJ2-5|-|-|TRBV9
CASSAWDNQETQYF
TGTGCCAGCAGCGCCTGGGACAACCAAGAGACCCAGTACTTC
>TRBJ2-6|-|-|TRBV5-4
CASRGRASGANVLTF
TGTGCCAGCAGGGGCAGGGCGTCTGGGGCCAACGTCCTGACTTTC
>TRBJ2-7|-|TRBD1|TRBV18
CASSPPGQDKDEQYF
TGTGCCAGCTCACCGCCGGGACAGGACAAAGACGAGCAGTACTTC
>TRBJ1-1|-|TRBD1|TRBV10-3
CAISEAGQGLNTEAFF
TGTGCCATCAGTGAGGCGGGACAGGGGCTGAACACTGAAGCTTTCTTT
>TRBJ2-5|-|-|TRBV10-2
CASSIEETQYF
TGCGCCAGCTCAATAGAAGAGACCCAGTACTTC
>TRBJ1-3|-|-|TRBV5-4
CASSLKQHEGAGNTIYF
TGTGCCAGCAGCTTGAAACAACACGAGGGTGCTGGAAACACCATATATTTT
>TRBJ2-7|-|TRBD1|TRBV11-1
CASSLSGQGSYEQYF
TGTGCCAGCAGCTTAAGCGGACAGGGATCCTACGAGCAGTACTTC
>TRBJ2-1|-|-|TRBV6-1
CASSEQRRSYNEQFF
TGTGCCAGCAGTGAGCAAAGGAGATCCTACAATGAGCAGTTCTTC
>TRBJ2-5|once|TRBD1|TRBV25-1
CASEGARETQYF
TGTGCCAGCGAGGGGGCGCGGGAGACCCAGTACTTC
>TRBJ1-5|-|TRBD1|TRBV9
CASSPTGSGQPQHF
TGTGCCAGCAGCCCGACAGGGAGCGGTCAGCCCCAGCATTTT
>TRBJ2-7|-|-|TRBV28
CASSQGDRTYEQYF
TGTGCCAGCAGTCAAGGGGATCGGACCTACGAGCAGTACTTC
>TRBJ2-5|-|TRBD1|TRBV5-1
CASSLGDSQETQYF
TGCGCCAGCAGCTTGGGGGACAGCCAAGAGACCCAGTACTTC
>TRBJ2-1|-|-|TRBV18
CASSHSTVWNNEQFF
TGTGCCAGCTCACACTCGACAGTGTGGAACAATGAGCAGTTCTTC
>TRBJ2-7|-|TRBD1|TRBV6-6
CASSGTGQVYEQYF
TGTGCCAGCAGTGGGACAGGGCAAGTCTACGAGCAGTACTTC
>TRBJ1-5|once|-|TRBV30
CAWRPKPEIWSQPQHF
TGTGCCTGGAGGCCCAAACCCGAAATCTGGAGCCAGCCCCAGCATTTT
>TRBJ2-1|once|-|TRBV5-1
CASSLVASYNEQFF
TGCGCCAGCAGCTTGGTAGCCTCCTACAATGAGCAGTTCTTC
>TRBJ1-1|-|TRBD1|TRBV7-2
CASSRTGVNTEAFF
TGTGCCAGCAGTCGGACAGGGGTGAACACTGAAGCTTTCTTT
>TRBJ2-7|-|-|TRBV5-6
CASSFLRGGGHEQYF
TGTGCCAGCAGCTTTTTACGGGGAGGCGGCCACGAGCAGTACTTC
>TRBJ1-2|few|TRBD1|TRBV28
CASSRGQAKNYGYTF
TGTGCCAGCAGTCGGGGACAGGCGAAAAACTATGGCTACACCTTC
>TRBJ2-1|-|TRBD2|TRBV5-1
CASSWSTSGRANEQFF
TGCGCCAGCAGCTGGTCAACTAGCGGGAGGGCCAATGAGCAGTTCTTC
>TRBJ2-7|-|TRBD2|TRBV7-6
CASSSFLLAGGLREQYF
TGTGCCAGCAGCTCCTTCCTACTAGCGGGGGGACTACGCGAGCAGTACTTC
>TRBJ2-1|-|TRBD2|TRBV11-2
CASSLVGTSPPDEQFF
TGTGCCAGCAGCTTAGTGGGGACTAGCCCTCCCGATGAGCAGTTCTTC
>TRBJ1-3|-|-|TRBV28
CASSLWRGGRTGNTIYF
TGTGCCAGCAGTTTATGGAGGGGGGGCAGGACTGGAAACACCATATATTTT
>TRBJ2-1|-|-|TRBV9
CASSPSSRAGADEQFF
TGTGCCAGCAGCCCCTCAAGCAGGGCGGGGGCGGATGAGCAGTTCTTC
>TRBJ2-7|-|-|TRBV13
CASSFGVHSYEQYF
TGTGCCAGCAGCTTCGGGGTCCACTCCTACGAGCAGTACTTC
>TRBJ2-7|-|TRBD1|TRBV14
CASSQADRAGSEQYF
TGTGCCAGCAGCCAAGCTGACAGGGCTGGGAGCGAGCAGTACTTC
>TRBJ2-1|-|TRBD1|TRBV10-1
CASSDKTGVYNEQFF
TGCGCCAGCAGTGATAAAACAGGGGTTTACAATGAGCAGTTCTTC